This entry describes one T cell receptor (beta chain). What it binds is not known. Germline and junction disagree at one end, which may indicate a read error. These data are taken from a study of molecular identifiers for immune sequencing clone quantification. General study results and limits: Naive cells had under 1% of molecules in clones above 20 RNA copies, effectors over 98%.

TCRdb fed the PCR reads into MiXCR, producing one record per CDR3 protein. The data show over 550,000 distinct CDR3 sequences, around 25% seen once. The CDR3 extends over 16 amino acids. The germline gives CDR1 SGHAT, CDR2 FQNNGV. This chain links TRBV11-2 with TRBJ2-7; 8 nucleotides agree with TRBD2. The sequenced sample consisted of naive CD8+ T cells from blood, with Jurkat cell RNA spiked in. Specified subset: FACS-sorted CD8+CD4-CCR7+CD45RA+ naive T cells. The receptor was derived from a human donor in good health. Some libraries in this study had Jurkat cell RNA spiked in. CDR3 nucleotides: TGTGCCAGCAGCTACCAAAGCGGGGGAGTCTGGAACGAGCGGTACTTC. Translating it yields CASSYQSGGVWNERYF.